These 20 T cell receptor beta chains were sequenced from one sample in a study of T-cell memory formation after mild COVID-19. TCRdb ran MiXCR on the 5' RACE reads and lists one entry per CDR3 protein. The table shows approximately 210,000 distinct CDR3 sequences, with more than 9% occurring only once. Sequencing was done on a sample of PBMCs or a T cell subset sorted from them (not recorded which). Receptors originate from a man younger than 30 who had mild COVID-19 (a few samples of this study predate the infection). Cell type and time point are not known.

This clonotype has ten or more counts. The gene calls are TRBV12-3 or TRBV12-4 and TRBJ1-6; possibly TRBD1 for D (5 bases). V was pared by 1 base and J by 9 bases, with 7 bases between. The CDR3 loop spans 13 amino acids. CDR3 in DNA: TGTGCCAGCAGTTTAGGCAGGGTTTCACCCCTCCACTTT. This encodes CASSLGRVSPLHF.

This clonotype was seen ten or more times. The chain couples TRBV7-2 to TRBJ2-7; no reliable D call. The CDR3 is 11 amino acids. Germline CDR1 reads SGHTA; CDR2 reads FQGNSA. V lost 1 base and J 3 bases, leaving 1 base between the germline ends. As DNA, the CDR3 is TGTGCCAGCAGCTTAGACTACGAGCAGTACTTC. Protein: CASSLDYEQYF.

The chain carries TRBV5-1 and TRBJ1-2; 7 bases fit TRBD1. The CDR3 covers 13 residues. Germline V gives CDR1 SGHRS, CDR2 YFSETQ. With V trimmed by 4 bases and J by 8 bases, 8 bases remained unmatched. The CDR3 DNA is TGCGCCAGCAGCCGGGACAGCCGGGAGGGCTACACCTTC. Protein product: CASSRDSREGYTF.

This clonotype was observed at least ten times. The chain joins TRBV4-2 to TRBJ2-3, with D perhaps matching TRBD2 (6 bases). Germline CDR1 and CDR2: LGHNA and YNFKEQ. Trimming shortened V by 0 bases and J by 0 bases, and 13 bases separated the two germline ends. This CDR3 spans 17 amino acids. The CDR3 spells CASSQDLAGYSTDTQYF. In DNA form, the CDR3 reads TGTGCCAGCAGCCAAGACTTGGCGGGGTATAGCACAGATACGCAGTATTTT.

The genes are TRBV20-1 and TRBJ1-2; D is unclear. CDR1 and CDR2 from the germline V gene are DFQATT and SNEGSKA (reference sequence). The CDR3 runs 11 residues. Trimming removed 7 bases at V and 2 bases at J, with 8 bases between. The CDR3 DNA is TGCAGTGTCCCGAGAAACTATGGCTACACCTTC. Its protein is CSVPRNYGYTF.

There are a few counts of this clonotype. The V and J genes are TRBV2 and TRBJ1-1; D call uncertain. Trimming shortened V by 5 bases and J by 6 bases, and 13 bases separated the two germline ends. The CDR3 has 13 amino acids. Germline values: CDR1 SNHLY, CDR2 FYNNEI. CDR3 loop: CASSLTETSEAFF. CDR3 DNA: TGTGCCAGCAGTCTGACCGAAACTTCTGAAGCTTTCTTT.

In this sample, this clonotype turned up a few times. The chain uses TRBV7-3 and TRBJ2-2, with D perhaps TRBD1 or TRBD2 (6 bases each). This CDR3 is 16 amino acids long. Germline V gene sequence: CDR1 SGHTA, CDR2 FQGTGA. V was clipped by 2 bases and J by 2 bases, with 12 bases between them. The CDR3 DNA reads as TGTGCCAGCAGCTTATTGGGGGGCAGCAACACCGGGGAGCTGTTTTTT. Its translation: CASSLLGGSNTGELFF.

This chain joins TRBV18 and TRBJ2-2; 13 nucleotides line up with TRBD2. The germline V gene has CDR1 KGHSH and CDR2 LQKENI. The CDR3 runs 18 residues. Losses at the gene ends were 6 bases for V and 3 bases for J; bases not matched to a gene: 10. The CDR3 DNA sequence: TGTGCCAGCTCTCCTATTGGACTAGCGGGGGATTACACCGGGGAGCTGTTTTTT. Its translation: CASSPIGLAGDYTGELFF.

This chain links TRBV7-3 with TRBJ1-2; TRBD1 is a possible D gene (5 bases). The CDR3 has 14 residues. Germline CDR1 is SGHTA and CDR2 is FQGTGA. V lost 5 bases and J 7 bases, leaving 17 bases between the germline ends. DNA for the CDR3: TGTGCCAGCAGCCCCCCGGGGGGAATTGGTGGCTACACCTTC. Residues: CASSPPGGIGGYTF.

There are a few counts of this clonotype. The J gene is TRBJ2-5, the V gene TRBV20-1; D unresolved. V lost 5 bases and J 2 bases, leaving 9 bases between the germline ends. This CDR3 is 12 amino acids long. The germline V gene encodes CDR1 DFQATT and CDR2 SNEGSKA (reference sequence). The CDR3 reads CSAARVQETQYF. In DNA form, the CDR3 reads TGCAGTGCTGCCCGGGTGCAAGAGACCCAGTACTTC.

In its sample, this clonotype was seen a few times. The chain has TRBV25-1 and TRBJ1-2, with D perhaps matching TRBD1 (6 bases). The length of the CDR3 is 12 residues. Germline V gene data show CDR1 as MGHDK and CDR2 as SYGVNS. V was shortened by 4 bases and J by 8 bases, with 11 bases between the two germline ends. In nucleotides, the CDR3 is TGTGCCAGCAGTGCTCCGACAGGAGGCTACACCTTC. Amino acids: CASSAPTGGYTF.

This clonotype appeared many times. CDR3 in amino acids: CASSTSGSSSYNEQFF. In nucleotides, the CDR3 is TGCGCCAGCAGCACTAGCGGGTCCAGCTCCTACAATGAGCAGTTCTTC. The chain carries TRBV5-1 and TRBJ2-1; 9 bases agree with TRBD2. The V and J ends lost 4 bases and 0 bases, in that order; junction bases with no gene match: 5. CDR1 is SGHRS and CDR2 is YFSETQ in the germline V gene. The CDR3 loop spans 16 amino acids.

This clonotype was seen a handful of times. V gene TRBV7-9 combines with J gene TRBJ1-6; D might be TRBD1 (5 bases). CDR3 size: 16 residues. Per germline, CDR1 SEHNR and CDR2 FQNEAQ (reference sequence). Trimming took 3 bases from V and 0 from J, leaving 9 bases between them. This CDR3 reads CASSLGLGSYNSPLHF. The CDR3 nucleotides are TGTGCCAGCAGCTTGGGGCTGGGCTCCTATAATTCACCCCTCCACTTT.

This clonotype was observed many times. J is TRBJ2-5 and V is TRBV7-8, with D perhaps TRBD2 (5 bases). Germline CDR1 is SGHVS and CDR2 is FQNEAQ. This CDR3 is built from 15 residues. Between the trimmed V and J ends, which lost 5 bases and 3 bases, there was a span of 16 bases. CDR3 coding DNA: TGTGCCAGCAGCCCACGAAGGACGGGGAAAGAGACCCAGTACTTC. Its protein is CASSPRRTGKETQYF.

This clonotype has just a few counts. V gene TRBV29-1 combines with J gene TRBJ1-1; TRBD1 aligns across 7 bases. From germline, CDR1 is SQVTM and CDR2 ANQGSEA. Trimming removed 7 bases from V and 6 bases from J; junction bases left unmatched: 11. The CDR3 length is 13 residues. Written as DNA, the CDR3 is TGCAGCGCCGCGAGACAGGGTGGGGCTGAAGCTTTCTTT. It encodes CSAARQGGAEAFF.

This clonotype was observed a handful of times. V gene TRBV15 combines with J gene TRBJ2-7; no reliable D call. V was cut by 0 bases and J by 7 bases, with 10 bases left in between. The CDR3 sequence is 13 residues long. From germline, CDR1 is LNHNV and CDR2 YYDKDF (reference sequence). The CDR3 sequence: CATSRDQLREQYF. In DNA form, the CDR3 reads TGTGCCACCAGCAGAGATCAGCTGCGGGAGCAGTACTTC. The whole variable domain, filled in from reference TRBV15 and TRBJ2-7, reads DAMVIQNPRYQVTQFGKPVTLSCSQTLNHNVMYWYQQKSSQAPKLLFHYYDKDFNNEADTPDNFQSRRPNTSFCFLDIRSPGLGDTAMYLCATSRDQLREQYFGPGTRLTVT.

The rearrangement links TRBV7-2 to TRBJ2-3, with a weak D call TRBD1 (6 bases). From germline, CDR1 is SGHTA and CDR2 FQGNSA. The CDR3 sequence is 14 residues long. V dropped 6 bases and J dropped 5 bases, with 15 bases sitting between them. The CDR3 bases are TGTGCCAGCAGGATGGCAAGGGGGAGAGATACGCAGTATTTT. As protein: CASRMARGRDTQYF.

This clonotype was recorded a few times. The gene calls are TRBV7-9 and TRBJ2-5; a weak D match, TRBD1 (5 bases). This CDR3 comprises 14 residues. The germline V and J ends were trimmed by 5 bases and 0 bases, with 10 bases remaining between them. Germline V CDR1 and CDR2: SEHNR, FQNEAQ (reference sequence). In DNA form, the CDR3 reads TGTGCCAGCAGCGCCACAGGAGACCAAGAGACCCAGTACTTC. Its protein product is CASSATGDQETQYF.

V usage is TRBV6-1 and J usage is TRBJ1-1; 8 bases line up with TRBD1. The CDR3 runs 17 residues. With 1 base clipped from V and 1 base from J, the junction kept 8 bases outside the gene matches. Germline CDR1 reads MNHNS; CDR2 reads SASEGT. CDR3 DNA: TGTGCCAGCAGTGAAGAGGAGACAGGGGAGAGGAACACTGAAGCTTTCTTT. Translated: CASSEEETGERNTEAFF.

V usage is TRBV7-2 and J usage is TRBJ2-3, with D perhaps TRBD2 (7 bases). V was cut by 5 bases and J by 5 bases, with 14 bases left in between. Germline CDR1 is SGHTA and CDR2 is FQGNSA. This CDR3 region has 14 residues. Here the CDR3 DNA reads TGTGCCAGCAGCACTGGGGGGGCCGAAGATACGCAGTATTTT. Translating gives CASSTGGAEDTQYF.